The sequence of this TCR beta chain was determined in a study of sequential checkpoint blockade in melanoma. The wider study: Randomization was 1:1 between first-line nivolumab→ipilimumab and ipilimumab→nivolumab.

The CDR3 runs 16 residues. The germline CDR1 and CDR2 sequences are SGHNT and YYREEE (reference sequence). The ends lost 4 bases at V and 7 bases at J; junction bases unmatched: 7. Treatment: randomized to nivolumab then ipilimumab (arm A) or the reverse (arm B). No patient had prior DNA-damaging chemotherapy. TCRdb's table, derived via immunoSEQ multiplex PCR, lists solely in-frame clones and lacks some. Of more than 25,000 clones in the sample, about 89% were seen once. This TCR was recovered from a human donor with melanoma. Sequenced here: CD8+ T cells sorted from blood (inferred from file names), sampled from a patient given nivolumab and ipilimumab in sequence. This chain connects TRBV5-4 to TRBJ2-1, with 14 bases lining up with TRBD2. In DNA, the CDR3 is TGTGCCAGCAGCACCGCCGGGACTAGCGGGGGTAATGAGCAGTTCTTC. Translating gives CASSTAGTSGGNEQFF.